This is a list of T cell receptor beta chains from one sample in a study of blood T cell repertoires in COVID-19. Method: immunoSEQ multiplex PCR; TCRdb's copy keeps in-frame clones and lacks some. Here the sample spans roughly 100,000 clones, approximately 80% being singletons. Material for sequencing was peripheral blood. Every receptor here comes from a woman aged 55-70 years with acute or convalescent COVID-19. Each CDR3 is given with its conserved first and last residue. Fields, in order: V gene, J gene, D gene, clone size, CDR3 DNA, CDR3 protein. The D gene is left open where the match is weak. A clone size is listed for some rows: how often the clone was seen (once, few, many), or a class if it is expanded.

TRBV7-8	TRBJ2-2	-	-	TGTGCCAGCACCCTACGGGGCACCGGGGAGCTGTTTTTT	CASTLRGTGELFF
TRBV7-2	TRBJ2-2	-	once	TGTGCCAGCAGCTTAGCGCTGAGGTCCGGGGAGCTGTTTTTT	CASSLALRSGELFF
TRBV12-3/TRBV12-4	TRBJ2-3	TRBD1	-	TGTGCCAGTCAGGGGGCCCCAGATACGCAGTATTTT	CASQGAPDTQYF
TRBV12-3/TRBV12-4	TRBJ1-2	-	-	TGTGCCAGCAGTTTCGGGGTAAGAGGCTACACCTTC	CASSFGVRGYTF
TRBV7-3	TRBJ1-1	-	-	TGTGCCAGCAGCCCCAATAGCCTGAGCACTGAAGCTTTCTTT	CASSPNSLSTEAFF
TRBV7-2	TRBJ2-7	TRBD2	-	TGTGCCAGCAGCTTAGATGTAGCGGGAACGGGTGAGCAGTACTTC	CASSLDVAGTGEQYF
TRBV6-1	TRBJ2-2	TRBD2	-	TGTGCCAGCAGTGAGGTTAGCGGGAGGAAGGGGACCGGGGAGCTGTTTTTT	CASSEVSGRKGTGELFF
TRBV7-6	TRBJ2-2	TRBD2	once	TGTGCCAGCAGCCACTTGGTGCTAGCGGGGGGGCCGGACACCGGGGAGCTGTTTTTT	CASSHLVLAGGPDTGELFF
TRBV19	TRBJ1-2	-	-	TGTGCCACCGGATTGACCGGAGGCAACTATGGCTACACCTTC	CATGLTGGNYGYTF
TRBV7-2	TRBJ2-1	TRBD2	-	TGTGCCAGCAGCTTAGGTTTACTAGCGGGAAGGAATGAGCAGTTCTTC	CASSLGLLAGRNEQFF
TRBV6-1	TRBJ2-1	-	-	TGTGCCAGCAGTGAAGTATTAGGGCAGGGAGGCAATGAGCAGTTCTTC	CASSEVLGQGGNEQFF
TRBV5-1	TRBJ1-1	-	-	TGCGCCAGTACCGCGAGTTCGAACACTGAAGCTTTCTTT	CASTASSNTEAFF
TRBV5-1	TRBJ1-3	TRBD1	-	TGCGCCAGCAGCTCGACAGGGCCAGGAAACACCATATATTTT	CASSSTGPGNTIYF
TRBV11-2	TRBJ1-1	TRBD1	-	TGTGCCAGCAGGGGACAGGGGGCGACTGAAGCTTTCTTT	CASRGQGATEAFF
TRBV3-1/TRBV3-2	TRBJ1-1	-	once	TGTGCCAGCAGCCCAGGGCCGAACACTGAAGCTTTCTTT	CASSPGPNTEAFF
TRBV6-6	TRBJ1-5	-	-	TGTGCCAGCAGTGGACAAGGTCCCCAGCATTTT	CASSGQGPQHF
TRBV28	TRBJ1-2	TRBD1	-	TGTGCCAGCAGTCCGGGGACAGGGGAGGGATATGGCTACACCTTC	CASSPGTGEGYGYTF
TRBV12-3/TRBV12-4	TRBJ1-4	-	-	TGTGCCAGCAGCCTGCGTGTCAGGACAAGTCTGTTTTTT	CASSLRVRTSLFF